The rows below give T cell receptor beta chains drawn from one sample of a study of CD8 T cells in Susac syndrome. TCRdb itself ran the immunoSEQ multiplex PCR reads through MiXCR, one entry per CDR3 protein. The data contain some 120,000 distinct CDR3 sequences, around 93% of them singletons. Specimen: CD8+ T cells from PBMCs. The receptors come from a human donor in good health. The conserved cysteine and the conserved F or W are not part of the CDR3 here.

J | V | CDR3
TRBJ2-1 | TRBV7-3 | ASSLIRRDRGNEQF
TRBJ2-2 | TRBV20-1 | SAGDQRSTGELF
TRBJ2-5 | TRBV7-8 | ASRPGREVVSDETQY
TRBJ1-1 | TRBV3-1 | ASSQDNIAEAF
TRBJ2-7 | TRBV20-1 | SVTRTGKNEQY
TRBJ2-2 | TRBV7-2 | ASSQGGLF
TRBJ2-3 | TRBV20-1 | SAARLVATDTQY
TRBJ2-1 | TRBV7-9 | ASSLVPAGPYNEQF
TRBJ2-1 | TRBV5-5 | ASSSLPEGNTPF
TRBJ2-1 | TRBV7-8 | ASNKAGRNEQF
TRBJ2-7 | TRBV19 | ASSLGLGGNAYEQY
TRBJ2-2 | TRBV12-5 | ASGSPRGTSTGELF
TRBJ2-2 | TRBV29-1 | SVSRPGQLTGELF
TRBJ1-2 | TRBV7-2 | ASSQDRNYGYT
TRBJ1-4 | TRBV5-1 | ASSRTGGREKLF
TRBJ1-2 | TRBV2 | ASVGEGYT
TRBJ2-6 | TRBV7-8 | ASSPQSGANVLT
TRBJ2-1 | TRBV10-3 | ASFLGQGVNNGQF
TRBJ1-1 | TRBV29-1 | SVAGGPNTEAF
TRBJ2-3 | TRBV2 | ASRPPLGVTSTDTQY
TRBJ2-7 | TRBV27 | ASSWGTGTYEQY
TRBJ2-7 | TRBV6-2/TRBV6-3 | ATLTLLARASYEQY
TRBJ1-6 | TRBV4-1 | ASTIGQESYNSPLH
TRBJ1-1 | TRBV11-1 | ASTRNGGKDTEAF
TRBJ2-3 | TRBV7-9 | ASSLARGGADTQY
TRBJ2-7 | TRBV19 | ASSATVSYEQY
TRBJ1-1 | TRBV29-1 | SVRTGNTEAF
TRBJ2-1 | TRBV20-1 | SARDRERGYNEQF
TRBJ1-4 | TRBV20-1 | SAREGQANEKLF
TRBJ1-5 | TRBV25-1 | ASSLTGSQEPQH
TRBJ2-1 | TRBV27 | ASSLPGPDNEQF
TRBJ1-3 | TRBV7-9 | ASSLAGTVGNTIY
TRBJ2-1 | TRBV20-1 | SATSGAGGSYNEQF
TRBJ2-1 | TRBV5-4 | ASTGQSSYNEQF
TRBJ1-2 | TRBV14 | ASSQAVRDSHGYT
TRBJ2-7 | TRBV18 | ASSPGVYEQY
TRBJ1-2 | TRBV7-2 | ASSFGQTYDKYGYT
TRBJ1-1 | TRBV7-2 | ASSTQGPGTEAF
TRBJ2-1 | TRBV7-2 | ASSSKRGGNEQF
TRBJ2-1 | TRBV4-3 | ASSQMGTSGNNEQF
TRBJ1-3 | TRBV7-2 | ASSLGMMNTIY
TRBJ1-1 | TRBV7-2 | ASSSSRVGLTEAF